The T cell receptor beta chain under discussion was sequenced for a study of shared clonotypes between healthy human individuals. The CDR3 runs to 14 residues. Germline lookup yields CDR1 LGHNA and CDR2 YNFKEQ. J lost 1 base, V lost 4 bases, and 0 bases had no gene match. On sorted subsets, replicate PCRs used approximately 190 ng DNA, or tens of thousands of T cell genomes. Profiled with immunoSEQ multiplex PCR; TCRdb holds only in-frame clones, not every one. The sample has fewer than 3 million clones, about nine tenths seen once. The source material was naive CD4+ T cells from PBMCs. Subset noted: CD45RA+ positively selected. The chain employs TRBV4-2 and TRBJ2-3; 9 bases match TRBD2. This receptor was taken from a man aged 18 to 29 in good health. Some clones in this sample may be carry-over from other donors' samples. DNA of the CDR3: TGTGCCAGCAGCCCTAGCGGGGGCACAGATACGCAGTATTTT. It specifies CASSPSGGTDTQYF.